This T cell receptor beta chain emerged from a study of cytomegalovirus exposure and HLA in healthy donors. Vbeta (60) and Jbeta (13) primers were used in the PCR. Some clones are missing from TCRdb's copy, which holds only in-frame ones; the method was immunoSEQ multiplex PCR. The repertoire has approximately 120,000 clones, 70% to 85% of them found once; the top ten carry over 10%. Findings and limits, study-wide: Common viral pathogens seemed, in a later analysis, to connect with several of the most significant clusters. One later analysis reportedly identified an Asian-associated ancestry cluster that showed fewer N-insertions than the approximately 670-donor mean. Specificity of three CMV-associated chains for CMV antigens was verified in vitro.

As regards this clone: What it recognizes is unknown.

CDR3 length equals 13 residues. V gave up 4 bases and J gave up 4 bases; unmatched junction bases: 3. Germline assignment: CDR1 MGHDK and CDR2 SYGVNS. The rearrangement uses TRBV25-1 and TRBJ1-1, with 7 positions matching TRBD1. Sequencing was done on a sample of PBMCs. This clonotype was sampled from a woman in her forties in good health and CMV-seropositive. CDR3 DNA: TGTGCCAGCAGTGGACAGGGTCTCACTGAAGCTTTCTTT. Its protein is CASSGQGLTEAFF.